Following are 32 T cell receptor beta chains from one sample sequenced in a study of T cells after yellow fever vaccination. MiXCR was run by TCRdb on the 5' RACE reads, yielding one entry per CDR3 protein. Altogether 250,000 to 350,000 distinct CDR3 sequences are present, roughly 4.3% being singletons, with the ten largest covering approximately 19%. Here the sequenced sample was PBMCs, taken 15 days after the yellow fever booster vaccination. All receptors come from a man aged 18 to 29 who received the YFV17D yellow fever vaccine.

This clonotype was detected a few times. The chain combines TRBV6-2 or TRBV6-3 with TRBJ1-1; no firm D call. CDR3 length: 12 residues. The V gene lost 4 bases and the J gene lost 5 bases, with 8 bases spanning the gap. Germline V gene data show CDR1 as MNHEY and CDR2 as SVGEGT. CDR3 in amino acids: CASSSPVTEAFF. The DNA of the CDR3 is TGTGCCAGCAGTTCCCCAGTAACTGAAGCTTTCTTT.

This clonotype was counted many times. The gene calls are TRBV4-3 and TRBJ1-3; 8 bases are shared with TRBD1. This CDR3 comprises 15 residues. Germline lookup yields CDR1 LGHNA and CDR2 YSLEER. V trimming: 1 base; J trimming: 7 bases; junction bases outside the gene matches: 6. The CDR3 bases are TGCGCCAGCAGCCAAGGGACAGGGCGGTTCAACACCATATATTTT. Its protein product is CASSQGTGRFNTIYF.

This clonotype was seen at least ten times. The rearrangement joins TRBV6-2 or TRBV6-3 to TRBJ1-2; perhaps TRBD1 as D (5 bases). The germline gives CDR1 MNHEY, CDR2 SVGEGT. Trimming took 6 bases from V and 2 from J, leaving 10 bases between them. The CDR3 is 13 residues long. The CDR3: CASRPTGNYGYTF. The CDR3 DNA reads as TGTGCCAGCAGACCTACAGGCAACTATGGCTACACCTTC.

This clonotype came up many times. This chain links TRBV2 with TRBJ2-7, with D tentatively TRBD1 (6 bases). The CDR3 covers 13 residues. Germline V gene sequence: CDR1 SNHLY, CDR2 FYNNEI. V was shortened by 4 bases and J by 7 bases, with 14 bases between the two germline ends. Here the CDR3 reads CASSAQGPGEQYF. Here the CDR3 DNA reads TGTGCCAGCAGTGCACAGGGACCGGGGGAGCAGTACTTC.

This chain joins TRBV7-3 and TRBJ2-1; 7 bases line up with TRBD1. The CDR3 runs 15 residues. Per the germline V gene, CDR1 is SGHTA and CDR2 is FQGTGA. Trimming cost V 4 bases and J 5 bases; bases outside gene matches: 8. The CDR3 DNA reads TGTGCCAGCAGCTCTCAGGGGGTCCCGAACAATGAGCAGTTCTTC. Translation gives CASSSQGVPNNEQFF.

This clonotype was seen at least ten times. The rearrangement links TRBV11-2 to TRBJ2-1, with D perhaps matching TRBD2 (5 bases). V was cut by 5 bases and J by 8 bases, with 19 bases left in between. Germline V gene sequence: CDR1 SGHAT, CDR2 FQNNGV. The CDR3 is 15 residues long. The chain's CDR3 is CASSRRIPPGDEQFF. The DNA for the CDR3 is TGTGCCAGCAGCCGTAGAATACCCCCCGGGGATGAGCAGTTCTTC.

This clonotype showed up many times. The chain's CDR3 is CASSLAGGELSGNTIYF. CDR3 coding DNA: TGCGCCAGCAGCTTGGCCGGCGGGGAGCTCTCTGGAAACACCATATATTTT. V is TRBV5-1 and J is TRBJ1-3, with D unresolved. CDR3 length: 17 residues. The V end lost 0 bases, the J end lost 0 bases, and 13 bases lay between the germline ends. The germline V gene encodes CDR1 SGHRS and CDR2 YFSETQ.

CDR3 residues: CASSQGAWNTEAFF. The DNA of the CDR3 is TGTGCCAGCAGTCAGGGGGCTTGGAACACTGAAGCTTTCTTT. The chain couples TRBV5-5 to TRBJ1-1, with 8 bases fitting TRBD1. CDR1 is SGHKS and CDR2 is YYEKEE in the germline V gene (reference sequence). This CDR3 is built from 14 residues. V lost 5 bases, J lost 1 base, and 4 bases stayed unmatched.

This clonotype was detected ten times or more. J is TRBJ1-1 and V is TRBV6-5, with D possibly being TRBD1 (6 bases). The CDR3 covers 15 residues. Germline V lookup: CDR1 MNHEY, CDR2 SVGAGI. Trimming pared 2 bases from V and 4 bases from J, leaving 14 bases between. The CDR3, as DNA: TGTGCCAGCAGTTACGGGGCAGGGGTGGCCACTGAAGCTTTCTTT. Protein: CASSYGAGVATEAFF.

The chain joins TRBV9 to TRBJ2-7, with D uncertain. The CDR3 spans 15 residues. The germline V and J ends were trimmed by 0 bases and 2 bases, with 12 bases remaining between them. Looked up from germline, CDR1 is SGDLS and CDR2 is YYNGEE. In DNA form, the CDR3 reads TGTGCCAGCAGCGTAGTAAGGGTACCTACCTACGAGCAGTACGTC. As protein: CASSVVRVPTYEQYV.

The V call is TRBV30, the J call TRBJ2-2, with TRBD1 identical over 10 bases. This CDR3 has 15 residues. The germline V gene has CDR1 GTSNPN and CDR2 SVGIG (reference sequence). V gave up 3 bases and J gave up 5 bases; unmatched junction bases: 6. The CDR3 reads CAWSAGTGDTGELFF. The CDR3, as DNA: TGTGCCTGGAGCGCCGGGACAGGGGATACCGGGGAGCTGTTTTTT.

This clonotype came up many times. The CDR3 DNA reads TGTGCCAGCAGCACCCAACTAGCGAGGAAAGACACAGATACGCAGTATTTT. Translation gives CASSTQLARKDTDTQYF. V is TRBV7-2 and J is TRBJ2-3; 7 nucleotides line up with TRBD2. V was clipped by 5 bases and J by 2 bases; unmatched bases: 13. Germline V CDR1 and CDR2: SGHTA, FQGNSA. The CDR3 runs 17 residues.

At least ten counts were recorded for this clonotype. CDR3 in amino acids: CASSYTGPHSPLHF. The CDR3 DNA is TGTGCCAGCAGTTACACCGGGCCGCATTCACCCCTCCACTTT. This rearrangement joins TRBV6-5 to TRBJ1-6; D gene unclear. Trimming pared 2 bases from V and 8 bases from J, leaving 10 bases between. Germline V gene lookup returns CDR1 MNHEY and CDR2 SVGAGI. The length of the CDR3 is 14 residues.

This clonotype has a count of ten or more. The chain carries TRBV20-1 and TRBJ2-3, with 8 nucleotides matching TRBD2. Trimming took 3 bases from V and 0 from J; bases not matched to a gene: 5. This CDR3 has 15 amino acids. Germline V gene sequence: CDR1 DFQATT, CDR2 SNEGSKA (reference sequence). The CDR3 DNA sequence: TGCAGTGCTAGGGACCCGGGGGGGAGCACAGATACGCAGTATTTT. Protein sequence: CSARDPGGSTDTQYF.

This clonotype came up a few times. The V call is TRBV4-1, the J call TRBJ1-3; D remains ambiguous. CDR1 and CDR2 (germline): MGHRA, YSYEKL. The V and J ends lost 3 bases and 3 bases respectively, with 18 bases between them. CDR3 length equals 17 residues. CDR3 region: CASSHLRTRGSGNTIYF. The CDR3 coding sequence is TGCGCCAGCAGCCATCTTAGGACCCGGGGTAGTGGAAACACCATATATTTT.

This clonotype has a count of ten or more. The chain couples TRBV9 to TRBJ2-1, with a possible D match to TRBD2 (7 bases). Germline assignment: CDR1 SGDLS and CDR2 YYNGEE. The CDR3 loop spans 19 amino acids. Between the trimmed V and J ends, which lost 0 bases and 1 base, there was a span of 20 bases. CDR3 loop: CASSVERGGTLISYNEQFF. In nucleotides, the CDR3 is TGTGCCAGCAGCGTAGAAAGGGGGGGGACTCTCATTTCCTACAATGAGCAGTTCTTC.

V usage is TRBV6-5 and J usage is TRBJ2-7; D remains ambiguous. The CDR3 runs 16 residues. CDR1 and CDR2 from the germline V gene are MNHEY and SVGAGI. The V end lost 2 bases, the J end lost 2 bases, and 16 bases lay between the germline ends. DNA of the CDR3: TGTGCCAGCAGTTACAACGTGCAGTCTAACACCTACGAGCAGTACTTC. This translates into CASSYNVQSNTYEQYF.

The chain uses TRBV5-6 and TRBJ2-5, with unresolved D. CDR1 and CDR2 from the germline V gene are SGHDT and YYEEEE. Trimming stripped 2 bases from V and 1 base from J, with 15 bases between. The length of the CDR3 is 16 residues. Written as DNA, the CDR3 is TGTGCCAGCAGCTTAGAATATATGGGCGGCCAAGAGACCCAGTACTTC. Its protein product is CASSLEYMGGQETQYF. Full variable domain (missing parts from reference TRBV5-6 and TRBJ2-5): DAGVTQSPTHLIKTRGQQVTLRCSPKSGHDTVSWYQQALGQGPQFIFQYYEEEERQRGNFPDRFSGHQFPNYSSELNVNALLLGDSALYLCASSLEYMGGQETQYFGPGTRLLVL.

This chain links TRBV7-3 with TRBJ2-2, with 10 bases identical to TRBD2. The CDR3 is 16 amino acids. Germline CDR1 is SGHTA and CDR2 is FQGTGA. V lost 1 base and J lost 1; bases outside the gene matches: 0. This CDR3 is CASSLIAGGNTGELFF. The CDR3 nucleotides read TGTGCCAGCAGCTTAATAGCGGGGGGGAACACCGGGGAGCTGTTTTTT.

The rearrangement joins TRBV5-6 to TRBJ1-4; D is unclear. This CDR3 is built from 17 residues. Germline CDR1 SGHDT, CDR2 YYEEEE. V shed 2 bases and J shed 0 bases, with 14 bases lying between them. CDR3 bases: TGTGCCAGCAGCTTTATTGAGACGTATGCAACTAATGAAAAACTGTTTTTT. Protein sequence: CASSFIETYATNEKLFF.

This clonotype was seen at least ten times. The V gene is TRBV4-3, the J gene TRBJ2-7; weak D call: TRBD1 (5 bases). There are 16 residues in the CDR3. Germline V lookup: CDR1 LGHNA, CDR2 YSLEER. Trimming took off 0 bases at V and 6 bases at J, with 18 bases between the two ends. CDR3 amino acids: CASSQEFGARAAEQYF. The DNA of the CDR3 is TGCGCCAGCAGCCAAGAATTCGGCGCCAGGGCCGCCGAGCAGTACTTC.

This clonotype was observed at least ten times. This sequence joins TRBV4-1 and TRBJ1-1; TRBD1 matches 7 bases. Trimming at V came to 7 bases and at J to 9 bases, leaving 20 bases not matched to a gene. This CDR3 has 16 amino acids. Germline V gene sequence: CDR1 MGHRA, CDR2 YSYEKL. The CDR3 loop is CASNQPGQRYHRQAFF. DNA for the CDR3: TGCGCCAGCAATCAACCGGGACAGCGATACCACCGACAAGCTTTCTTT.

This clonotype was seen at least ten times. This sequence joins TRBV5-1 and TRBJ2-7; 8 nucleotides agree with TRBD1. V was pared by 3 bases and J by 5 bases, with 7 bases of the junction left unmatched. The CDR3 covers 14 residues. CDR1 and CDR2 from the germline V gene are SGHRS and YFSETQ. CDR3 loop: CASSSRTGLDEQYF. The CDR3 bases are TGCGCCAGCAGCTCCCGGACAGGGCTGGACGAGCAGTACTTC.

This clonotype was counted between two and nine times. J is TRBJ2-2 and V is TRBV4-3, with D unclear. CDR1 is LGHNA, CDR2 YSLEER, per germline. Between the trimmed V and J ends, which lost 0 bases and 5 bases, there was a span of 7 bases. This CDR3 is 14 amino acids long. CDR3 nucleotides: TGCGCCAGCAGCCAAGATGACCAAACCGGGGAGCTGTTTTTT. It encodes CASSQDDQTGELFF.

In this sample, this clonotype turned up many times. V is TRBV12-3 or TRBV12-4 and J is TRBJ2-3, with D unclear. The CDR3 spans 13 residues. V was pared by 8 bases and J by 2 bases, with 11 bases between. This chain's CDR3 is CASRKDLTDTQYF. CDR3 bases: TGTGCCAGCCGGAAAGACCTCACAGATACGCAGTATTTT.

This clonotype was seen ten or more times. The genes are TRBV5-1 and TRBJ2-1; perhaps TRBD2 as D (5 bases). Trimming took 5 bases from V and 2 from J, leaving 11 bases between them. The germline V gene has CDR1 SGHRS and CDR2 YFSETQ. The length of the CDR3 is 14 residues. The CDR3 DNA sequence: TGCGCCAGCAGGATGGGAGCCCCCTACAATGAGCAGTTCTTC. Protein product: CASRMGAPYNEQFF. The variable domain in full, completed from reference TRBV5-1 and TRBJ2-1, reads KAGVTQTPRYLIKTRGQQVTLSCSPISGHRSVSWYQQTPGQGLQFLFEYFSETQRNKGNFPGRFSGRQFSNSRSEMNVSTLELGDSALYLCASRMGAPYNEQFFGPGTRLTVL.

This clonotype was seen more than once but under ten times. The J gene is TRBJ2-4, the V gene TRBV5-4; D ambiguous. CDR3 size: 17 residues. Germline V CDR1 and CDR2: SGHNT, YYREEE (reference sequence). Between the trimmed V and J ends, which lost 0 bases and 7 bases, there was a span of 20 bases. This CDR3 is CASSLGLGNNDRNIQYF. As DNA, the CDR3 is TGTGCCAGCAGCTTGGGGTTGGGGAACAACGACCGGAACATTCAGTACTTC.

The table lists this clonotype with many counts. The chain has TRBV10-3 and TRBJ2-5, with 8 nucleotides matching TRBD2. This CDR3 has 15 amino acids. Germline-derived CDR1 and CDR2 are ENHRY and SYGVKD. V shed 7 bases and J 5 bases; nucleotides not matched to a gene: 12. The CDR3 sequence: CAINGDSGDDETQYF. The CDR3 coding sequence is TGTGCCATCAATGGGGATAGCGGGGATGACGAGACCCAGTACTTC.

Ten or more counts support this clonotype. This chain links TRBV7-3 with TRBJ2-1, with TRBD2 matching 8 bases. J was trimmed by 4 bases and V by 5 bases; bases with no gene match: 10. The CDR3 loop spans 16 amino acids. Germline V gene data show CDR1 as SGHTA and CDR2 as FQGTGA. The CDR3 bases are TGTGCCAGCAGCCCAGCCCCGGGGGGGCCTTACAATGAGCAGTTCTTC. Amino acid sequence: CASSPAPGGPYNEQFF.

This clonotype was detected a few times. The V call is TRBV20-1, the J call TRBJ2-3; TRBD2 matches 11 bases. Germline CDR1 and CDR2: DFQATT and SNEGSKA (reference sequence). The CDR3 has 15 residues. With V trimmed by 7 bases and J by 4 bases, 10 bases remained unmatched. The CDR3 sequence: CSDLHSGGGPDTQYF. CDR3 coding DNA: TGCAGTGACCTTCATAGCGGGGGGGGACCAGATACGCAGTATTTT.

This clonotype was seen more than once but under ten times. The chain has TRBV5-1 and TRBJ2-3; 9 bases are shared with TRBD1. Germline CDR1 and CDR2: SGHRS and YFSETQ. The V gene end was trimmed by 4 bases and the J gene end by 2 bases; junction bases not matched to a gene: 5. There are 15 residues in the CDR3. In nucleotides, the CDR3 is TGCGCCAGCAGCGTATGGACAGGGGCCACAGATACGCAGTATTTT. Translating gives CASSVWTGATDTQYF.

This clonotype was observed a few times. This chain links TRBV18 with TRBJ1-2, with D tentatively TRBD1 (5 bases). V lost 5 bases and J 0 bases, leaving 16 bases between the germline ends. Germline V gene lookup returns CDR1 KGHSH and CDR2 LQKENI. CDR3 length: 16 residues. CDR3 amino acids: CASSSFTGDSNYGYTF. CDR3 sequence (DNA): TGTGCCAGCTCATCTTTTACGGGGGATTCTAACTATGGCTACACCTTC.